These T cell receptor beta chains were read from a single sample in a study of T cells expressing NK-cell markers. Reanalyzing the 5' RACE reads, TCRdb keeps one entry per CDR3 protein, without DNA. In all, the sample yields around 110,000 distinct CDR3 sequences. The sequencing sample was made of blood T cells: a sorted CD56 or NKG2C T cell subset, CD4+ or CD8+ T cells, or bulk PBMC T cells (not recorded which). These receptor sequences come from a woman between 18 and 75 years old in good health. Each CDR3 is given with its conserved first and last residue. The order of the fields is V gene, J gene, CDR3 length, CDR3 protein.

TRBV30,TRBJ2-7,13,CAWSARTGYEQYF
TRBV21-1,TRBJ2-7,13,CASSNAREYEQYF
TRBV12-3/TRBV12-4,TRBJ2-7,14,CASSFGNVDYEQYF
TRBV7-9,TRBJ2-4,17,CASSLGTAPIAGNIQYF
TRBV3-1,TRBJ2-1,18,CASSQEGVSGVPYNEQFF
TRBV29-1,TRBJ2-2,14,CTIGPQGASGELFF
TRBV28,TRBJ2-7,15,CASSPPDRQHYEQYF
TRBV21-1,TRBJ2-5,18,CASSKGIGLAVPGETQYF
TRBV7-8,TRBJ2-3,13,CASSQSQRDTQYF
TRBV25-1,TRBJ1-4,13,CASTGGINEKLFF
TRBV9,TRBJ1-2,13,CASSVSGLAGYTF
TRBV12-3/TRBV12-4,TRBJ2-2,15,CASSTGTGRHGELFF
TRBV2,TRBJ2-5,16,CASSEGLRGPQETQYF
TRBV7-9,TRBJ1-1,16,CASSLILGGLNTEAFF
TRBV4-2,TRBJ2-2,14,CASSLDPNTGELFF
TRBV19,TRBJ1-1,14,CASSPWGVGTEAFF
TRBV5-1,TRBJ1-1,11,CASRGDTEAFF
TRBV14,TRBJ2-7,15,CASSQLERTGVEQYF
TRBV14,TRBJ2-1,13,CASSQQGPNEQFF
TRBV20-1,TRBJ2-1,14,CSATPLSSYNEQFF
TRBV6-1,TRBJ2-2,15,CASSLDRGLPGELFF
TRBV5-1,TRBJ2-5,15,CASSWVGAEQETQYF
TRBV4-1,TRBJ2-5,14,CASSPGDWQETQYF
TRBV29-1,TRBJ2-3,16,CSVEDLPSRPTDTQYF
TRBV4-1,TRBJ1-1,16,CASSRGTGGMNTEAFF
TRBV5-1,TRBJ1-1,15,CASSLVGEGDTEAFF
TRBV28,TRBJ2-7,14,CASSWGQGRREQYF
TRBV7-6,TRBJ1-1,14,CASSLKAGYAEAFF
TRBV12-3/TRBV12-4,TRBJ1-1,15,CASSLRAERVTEAFF
TRBV12-3/TRBV12-4,TRBJ1-1,14,CASSLDGWNTEAFF
TRBV4-2,TRBJ2-1,18,CASEAEGTERGSYNEQFF
TRBV6-2/TRBV6-3,TRBJ1-2,16,CASSYPPPQGRYGYTF
TRBV7-2,TRBJ2-1,16,CASSLGLAGPNNEQFF
TRBV7-9,TRBJ2-1,13,CASTPTSRDEQFF
TRBV27,TRBJ1-1,12,CASRQGYTEAFF
TRBV7-9,TRBJ1-1,12,CASSLRDPEAFF
TRBV7-9,TRBJ2-1,12,CASSLARGEQFF
TRBV19,TRBJ2-1,15,CASRAGLGVYNEQFF
TRBV19,TRBJ1-5,11,CASSTDQPQHF
TRBV7-2,TRBJ2-1,15,CASAWGLGGYNEQFF
TRBV12-3/TRBV12-4,TRBJ2-3,14,CASSSGASPYTQYF
TRBV7-2,TRBJ2-3,15,CASSPDSGGTDTQYF
TRBV5-6,TRBJ2-1,15,CASSFEDSGYNEQFF
TRBV6-5,TRBJ2-3,14,CASSYRTSTDTQYF
TRBV12-3/TRBV12-4,TRBJ1-5,14,CASSPDRSNQPQHF
TRBV6-2/TRBV6-3,TRBJ1-1,12,CASKQGRTEAFF
TRBV14,TRBJ2-3,17,CASSQFVASHSTDTQYF
TRBV18,TRBJ2-3,14,CASSTGLTLDTQYF
TRBV4-1,TRBJ2-7,16,CASSFRRDRGTYEQYF
TRBV19,TRBJ2-3,14,CASSIAGDADTQYF
TRBV18,TRBJ1-1,19,CASSPRRLYSEAGLTEAFF
TRBV7-9,TRBJ1-1,14,CASTILMGATEAFF
TRBV7-8,TRBJ1-5,15,CASSLTALSNQPQHF
TRBV7-9,TRBJ2-5,17,CASSIPLSGRSQETQYF
TRBV19,TRBJ2-1,15,CASNPGVAGENEQFF
TRBV14,TRBJ2-5,18,CASSPQWVEEGPQETQYF